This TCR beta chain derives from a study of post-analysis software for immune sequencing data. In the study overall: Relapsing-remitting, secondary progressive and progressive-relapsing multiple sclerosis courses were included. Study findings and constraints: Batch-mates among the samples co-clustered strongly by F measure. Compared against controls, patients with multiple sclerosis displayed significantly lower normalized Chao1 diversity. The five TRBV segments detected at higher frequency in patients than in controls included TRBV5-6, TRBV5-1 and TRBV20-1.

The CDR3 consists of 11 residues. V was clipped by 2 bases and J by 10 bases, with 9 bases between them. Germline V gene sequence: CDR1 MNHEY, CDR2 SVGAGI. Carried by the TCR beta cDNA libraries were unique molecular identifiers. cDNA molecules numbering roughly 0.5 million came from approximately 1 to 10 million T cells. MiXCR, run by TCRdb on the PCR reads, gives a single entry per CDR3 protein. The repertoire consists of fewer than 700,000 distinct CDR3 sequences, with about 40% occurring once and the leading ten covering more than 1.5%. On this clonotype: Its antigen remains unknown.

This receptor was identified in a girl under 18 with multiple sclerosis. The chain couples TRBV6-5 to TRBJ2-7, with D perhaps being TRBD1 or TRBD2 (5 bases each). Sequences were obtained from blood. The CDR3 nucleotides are TGTGCCAGCAGTTACGAGGGGATCCAGTACTTC. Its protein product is CASSYEGIQYF.